One and the same sample provided the 20 T cell receptor beta chains below, sequenced in a study of blood T cell repertoires in COVID-19. Assay: immunoSEQ multiplex PCR; the TCRdb copy retains only in-frame clones and omits some. The data contain approximately 180,000 clones, more than 65% of them singletons. Sequencing used PBMCs or T cells enriched from blood (not recorded which). The receptor set was obtained from a man aged 45 to 65 who had recovered from COVID-19.

The chain couples TRBV3-1 (or the pseudogene TRBV3-2) to TRBJ1-3, with D maybe TRBD1 (6 bases). The CDR3 consists of 15 residues. V was trimmed by 8 bases and J by 0 bases, leaving 14 bases between them. Looked up from germline, CDR1 is LGHDT and CDR2 is YNNKEL (reference sequence). CDR3 nucleotide sequence: TGTGCCAGCGGGGGCGACATCAGCTCTGGAAACACCATATATTTT. Protein: CASGGDISSGNTIYF.

This chain uses TRBV6-9 with TRBJ1-2; a weak D match, TRBD1 (5 bases). Germline V gives CDR1 MNHGY, CDR2 SVAAGI. The CDR3 extends over 14 amino acids. V was pared by 4 bases and J by 2 bases, with 11 bases between. CDR3 amino acids: CASSSLGLNYGYTF. In nucleotides, the CDR3 is TGTGCCAGCAGTTCCCTGGGGCTAAACTATGGCTACACCTTC.

J is TRBJ1-2 and V is TRBV5-4; possibly TRBD1 for D (5 bases). The CDR3 extends over 13 amino acids. Per germline, CDR1 SGHNT and CDR2 YYREEE (reference sequence). The V gene lost 3 bases and the J gene lost 4 bases, with 10 bases spanning the gap. CDR3: CASSYRGGYGYTF. The CDR3 nucleotides are TGTGCCAGCAGCTACCGGGGGGGCTATGGCTACACCTTC.

The V gene is TRBV5-1, the J gene TRBJ2-4; maybe TRBD1 (5 bases). The CDR3 has 15 residues. In germline, CDR1 is SGHRS, CDR2 YFSETQ. The V end lost 0 bases, the J end lost 8 bases, and 15 bases lay between the germline ends. CDR3 sequence reads: CASSLESRVRDIQYF. CDR3 coding DNA: TGCGCCAGCAGCTTGGAATCACGGGTCAGGGACATTCAGTACTTC.

The CDR3 DNA is TGTGCCAGCAGCGTAGACGGCAGGGGATGGTATGGCTACACCTTC. It encodes CASSVDGRGWYGYTF. The chain combines TRBV9 with TRBJ1-2; possible D gene TRBD1, 6 bases. This CDR3 has 15 amino acids. V was pared by 0 bases and J by 5 bases, with 14 bases between. Germline V gene sequence: CDR1 SGDLS, CDR2 YYNGEE.

The chain joins TRBV19 to TRBJ1-2; D is unresolved. Germline CDR1 LNHDA, CDR2 SQIVND (reference sequence). This CDR3 spans 13 amino acids. The V gene lost 8 bases and the J gene lost 4 bases, with 14 bases spanning the gap. Here the CDR3 reads CASGLKGVYGYTF. Here the CDR3 DNA reads TGTGCCAGTGGCCTTAAGGGAGTCTATGGCTACACCTTC.

This clone was observed once. The rearrangement links TRBV4-1 to TRBJ1-1; 10 bases align to TRBD1. Germline assignment: CDR1 MGHRA and CDR2 YSYEKL. Unmatched junction bases numbered 7, after V lost 5 bases and J lost 1 base. This CDR3 has 16 residues. CDR3 protein: CASSSRDRGRNTEAFF. In DNA, the CDR3 is TGCGCCAGCAGCTCCCGGGACAGGGGTAGGAACACTGAAGCTTTCTTT.

The chain carries TRBV19 and TRBJ2-7, with TRBD2 matching 11 bases. Germline V gene lookup returns CDR1 LNHDA and CDR2 SQIVND (reference sequence). V was pared by 6 bases and J by 2 bases, with 9 bases of the junction left unmatched. The CDR3 is 16 residues long. The CDR3 DNA is TGTGCCAGTAGGAGTAGCGGGACTAGCGGACCCTACGAGCAGTACTTC. Protein sequence: CASRSSGTSGPYEQYF.

This clone was observed once. The gene calls are TRBV25-1 and TRBJ2-3, with D tentatively TRBD1 (6 bases). Germline V gene sequence: CDR1 MGHDK, CDR2 SYGVNS. The CDR3 extends over 16 amino acids. V was trimmed by 2 bases and J by 2 bases, leaving 14 bases between them. The CDR3 here is CASSEDRRTLTDTQYF. CDR3 sequence (DNA): TGTGCCAGCAGTGAAGACAGGAGGACCCTCACAGATACGCAGTATTTT. The complete variable domain, with remaining parts taken from reference TRBV25-1 and TRBJ2-3, reads EADIYQTPRYLVIGTGKKITLECSQTMGHDKMYWYQQDPGMELHLIHYSYGVNSTEKGDLSSESTVSRIRTEHFPLTLESARPSHTSQYLCASSEDRRTLTDTQYFGPGTRLTVL.

The table lists this clone with a few counts. The gene calls are TRBV28 and TRBJ1-1, with D unresolved. Trimming removed 5 bases at V and 10 bases at J, with 11 bases between. This CDR3 contains 11 residues. Germline CDR1 and CDR2: MDHEN and SYDVKM. The CDR3 nucleotides read TGTGCCAGCAGTCAGCCCGGCGGAGCTTTCTTT. Translated: CASSQPGGAFF.

This chain links TRBV5-1 with TRBJ1-4, with D possibly TRBD1 on 5 matching bases. Trimming removed 1 base at V and 7 bases at J, with 14 bases between. Per germline, CDR1 SGHRS and CDR2 YFSETQ. CDR3 length: 15 amino acids. This chain's CDR3 is CASSLSGWGGEKLFF. Written as DNA, the CDR3 is TGCGCCAGCAGCTTGTCAGGGTGGGGAGGTGAAAAACTGTTTTTT.

This clone was detected only once. The chain is built from TRBV28 and TRBJ2-2; D may be TRBD1 (5 bases). V lost 7 bases and J lost 4, with 13 bases in between. CDR1 is MDHEN, CDR2 SYDVKM, per germline. The CDR3 totals 14 residues. DNA for the CDR3: TGTGCCAGCACCGGCAGGGCGGTCACCGGGGAGCTGTTTTTT. Amino acids: CASTGRAVTGELFF.

The V gene is TRBV14, the J gene TRBJ2-2; D remains ambiguous. Germline-derived CDR1 and CDR2 are SGHDN and FVKESK. The CDR3 runs 16 residues. Trimming shortened V by 0 bases and J by 0 bases, and 8 bases separated the two germline ends. The chain's CDR3 is CASSQEAPPNTGELFF. The CDR3 nucleotides are TGTGCCAGCAGCCAAGAGGCACCTCCGAACACCGGGGAGCTGTTTTTT.

This clone was seen just once. This chain uses TRBV3-1 (or the pseudogene TRBV3-2) with TRBJ2-1; TRBD2 aligns across 15 bases. Germline trimming cut 5 bases from V and 7 bases from J; bases unmatched to any gene: 9. The CDR3 runs to 17 residues. The V gene's germline CDR1 is LGHDT and CDR2 YNNKEL (reference sequence). CDR3 in amino acids: CASSKTSGTSGGNEQFF. In DNA, the CDR3 is TGTGCCAGCAGCAAAACATCCGGGACTAGCGGGGGGAATGAGCAGTTCTTC.

This CDR3 is CASSLRLQEAGAGYTF. For the CDR3, the DNA is TGTGCCAGCAGCTTGAGGCTCCAGGAGGCAGGGGCGGGCTACACCTTC. V usage is TRBV5-6 and J usage is TRBJ1-2, with a weak D call TRBD1 (6 bases). The CDR3 loop spans 16 amino acids. The germline V gene encodes CDR1 SGHDT and CDR2 YYEEEE. V was trimmed by 1 base and J by 8 bases, leaving 21 bases between them.

The chain carries TRBV10-3 and TRBJ2-7, with D hard to call. V lost 6 bases and J 4 bases, leaving 16 bases between the germline ends. The germline CDR1 and CDR2 sequences are ENHRY and SYGVKD. The CDR3 runs 14 residues. The CDR3 is CAIRRNRDEYEQYF. DNA for the CDR3: TGTGCCATCAGGAGGAATAGAGACGAGTACGAGCAGTACTTC.

The rearrangement links TRBV19 to TRBJ1-1; TRBD1 agrees at 7 bases. CDR3 length: 15 residues. J lost 4 bases, V lost 7 bases, and 12 bases had no gene match. Per germline, CDR1 LNHDA and CDR2 SQIVND (reference sequence). CDR3 protein: CASTRGSPMGTEAFF. The DNA of the CDR3 is TGTGCCAGTACCAGGGGGTCCCCGATGGGCACTGAAGCTTTCTTT.

The chain recombines TRBV24-1 with TRBJ1-2; D is unresolved. Trimming left V 1 base short and J 6 bases short, with 5 bases between. The CDR3 is 12 amino acids. Germline CDR1 and CDR2: KGHDR and SFDVKD. CDR3 coding DNA: TGTGCCACCAGTGATTTCCGGGATGGCTACACCTTC. Its translation is CATSDFRDGYTF.

The chain carries TRBV5-1 and TRBJ1-6; 9 bases align to TRBD1. Germline loops: CDR1 SGHRS, CDR2 YFSETQ. The V gene end was trimmed by 3 bases and the J gene end by 15 bases; junction bases not matched to a gene: 13. The CDR3 totals 15 residues. The DNA for the CDR3 is TGCGCCAGCAGCTCGGGACAGGGAGAGGGATCGCACCTCCACTTT. Residues: CASSSGQGEGSHLHF.

The V call is TRBV6-5, the J call TRBJ1-1; a possible D gene is TRBD1 (5 bases). This CDR3 is 16 amino acids long. Germline CDR1 and CDR2: MNHEY and SVGAGI. V shed 0 bases and J shed 4 bases, with 15 bases lying between them. CDR3 sequence: CASSYSNLGRATEAFF. In nucleotides, the CDR3 is TGTGCCAGCAGTTACTCGAATCTGGGCAGGGCCACTGAAGCTTTCTTT.